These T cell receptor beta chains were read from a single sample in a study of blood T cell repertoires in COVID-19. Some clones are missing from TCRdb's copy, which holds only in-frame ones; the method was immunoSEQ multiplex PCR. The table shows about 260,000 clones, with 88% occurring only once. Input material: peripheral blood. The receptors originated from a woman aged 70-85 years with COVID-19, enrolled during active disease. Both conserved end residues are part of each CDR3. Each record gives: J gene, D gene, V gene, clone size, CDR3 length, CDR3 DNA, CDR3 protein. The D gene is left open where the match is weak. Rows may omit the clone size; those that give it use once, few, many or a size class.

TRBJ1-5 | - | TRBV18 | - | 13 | TGTGCCAGCTCACCCAACAGGGAGCAGCCCCAGCATTTT | CASSPNREQPQHF
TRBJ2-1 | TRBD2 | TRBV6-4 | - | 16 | TGTGCCAGCAGTGCTGGCGCTAGCGGAGGTGAAGGCGAGCAGTTCTTC | CASSAGASGGEGEQFF
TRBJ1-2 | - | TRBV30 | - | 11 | TGTGCCTGGACAGGGATGGCTGGCTACACCTTC | CAWTGMAGYTF
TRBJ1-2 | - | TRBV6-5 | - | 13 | TGTGCCAGCGGCAGGGCAGCTAACTATGGCTACACCTTC | CASGRAANYGYTF
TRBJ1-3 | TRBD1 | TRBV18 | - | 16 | TGTGCCAGCTCACCGAACCGGGACAGCGAAGGAAACACCATATATTTT | CASSPNRDSEGNTIYF
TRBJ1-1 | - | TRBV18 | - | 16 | TGTGCCAGCTCCCAAGGCGGGGGGGCAAGAGGAACTGAAGCTTTCTTT | CASSQGGGARGTEAFF
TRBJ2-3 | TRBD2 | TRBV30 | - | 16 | TGTGCCTGGAGTGCCCGACTAGCGGGAGGAGCAGATACGCAGTATTTT | CAWSARLAGGADTQYF
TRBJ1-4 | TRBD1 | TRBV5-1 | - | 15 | TGCGCCAGCAGCTTGGCCGGGACAGGGGACGAAAAACTGTTTTTT | CASSLAGTGDEKLFF
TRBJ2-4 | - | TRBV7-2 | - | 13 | TGTGCCAGCAGCCCCGGGTCACGGGACATTCAGTACTTC | CASSPGSRDIQYF
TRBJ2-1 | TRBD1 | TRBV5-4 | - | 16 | TGTGCCAGCAGTTTTGACAGGGCTAGCTCCTACAATGAGCAGTTCTTC | CASSFDRASSYNEQFF
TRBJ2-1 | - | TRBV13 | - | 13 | TGTGCCAGCAGAAAGACTAGCTACAATGAGCAGTTCTTC | CASRKTSYNEQFF
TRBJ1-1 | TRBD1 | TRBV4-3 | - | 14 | TGCGCCAGCAGCCAAGACGGGACAGGCGCTGAAGCTTTCTTT | CASSQDGTGAEAFF
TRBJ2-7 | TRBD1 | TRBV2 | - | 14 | TGTGCCAGCAGCTATCGGGACAGGGTCTACGAGCAGTACTTC | CASSYRDRVYEQYF
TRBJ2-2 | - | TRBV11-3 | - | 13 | TGTGCCAGCAGCCGACAGTCCACCGGGGAGCTGTTTTTT | CASSRQSTGELFF
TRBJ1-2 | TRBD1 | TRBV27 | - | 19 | TGTGCCAGCAGTCCCCTAACCGGGACAGGGGACCTAGCTAACTATGGCTACACCTTC | CASSPLTGTGDLANYGYTF
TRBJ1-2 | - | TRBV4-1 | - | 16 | TGCGCCAGCAGCCAAGATAACCAGGGAAGATACTATGGCTACACCTTC | CASSQDNQGRYYGYTF
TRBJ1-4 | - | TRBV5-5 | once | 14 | TGTGCCAGCAGCGGGACACCGTTGGGGGAAAAACTGTTTTTT | CASSGTPLGEKLFF
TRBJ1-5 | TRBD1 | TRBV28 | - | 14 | TGTGCCAGCAACCAGGGCAGGGGGCTTCAGCCCCAGCATTTT | CASNQGRGLQPQHF
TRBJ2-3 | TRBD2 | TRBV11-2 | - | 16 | TGTGCCAGCAGCTTAAGGACTAGCTCCTCCACAGATACGCAGTATTTT | CASSLRTSSSTDTQYF
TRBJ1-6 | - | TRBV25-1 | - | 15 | TGTGCCAGCAGTGAATTTGGACTCTATAATTCACCCCTCCACTTT | CASSEFGLYNSPLHF
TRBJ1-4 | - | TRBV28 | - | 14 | TGTGCCAGCAGTTTGGACAGTCTTAATGAAAAACTGTTTTTT | CASSLDSLNEKLFF
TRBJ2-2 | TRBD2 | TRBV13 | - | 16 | TGTGCCAGCCACCCCGGACTAGAGGGTTACACCGGGGAGCTGTTTTTT | CASHPGLEGYTGELFF
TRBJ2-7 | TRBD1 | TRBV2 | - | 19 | TGTGCCAGCAGTGTTGACCGACCGGGACCGGGACAGATAGCCTACGAGCAGTACTTC | CASSVDRPGPGQIAYEQYF
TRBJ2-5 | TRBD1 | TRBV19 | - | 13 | TGTGCCAGCGGGACAGGGGGCCTAGAGACCCAGTACTTC | CASGTGGLETQYF
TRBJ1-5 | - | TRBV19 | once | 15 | TGTGCCAGTAGGCGGACACTTAATAGCAATCAGCCCCAGCATTTT | CASRRTLNSNQPQHF
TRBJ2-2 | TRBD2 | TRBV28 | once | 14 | TGTGCCAGCGGGGCGGGGGGAAACACCGGGGAGCTGTTTTTT | CASGAGGNTGELFF
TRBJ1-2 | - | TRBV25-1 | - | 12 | TGTGCCAGCAGTGAGAGACTCTATGGCTACACCTTC | CASSERLYGYTF
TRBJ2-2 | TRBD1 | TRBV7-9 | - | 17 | TGTGCCAGCAGCTCTTCGACAGGGGGCCTTAACACCGGGGAGCTGTTTTTT | CASSSSTGGLNTGELFF
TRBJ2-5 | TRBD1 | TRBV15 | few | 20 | TGTGCCACCAGCAGAGATCTAGCGCAAACAGGGGGCGGGGGCCAAGAGACCCAGTACTTC | CATSRDLAQTGGGGQETQYF
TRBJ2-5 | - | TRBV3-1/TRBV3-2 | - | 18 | TGTGCCAGCAGCCAAGCTAGAGTCCAGGGCCCAGGACAAGAGACCCAGTACTTC | CASSQARVQGPGQETQYF
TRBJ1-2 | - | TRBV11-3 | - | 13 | TGTGCCAGCAGCTTAGGGGGGGGCAGCGGCTACACCTTC | CASSLGGGSGYTF
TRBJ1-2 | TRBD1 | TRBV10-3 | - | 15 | TGTGCCATCACAGGACAGGGAATAGGGGACTATGGCTACACCTTC | CAITGQGIGDYGYTF
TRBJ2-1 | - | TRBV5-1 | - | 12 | TGCGCCAGCACCGGGTTCGGGAATGAGCAGTTCTTC | CASTGFGNEQFF
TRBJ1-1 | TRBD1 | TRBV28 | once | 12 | TGTGCCAGCAATCGACAGGGAGCGTATGCTTTCTTT | CASNRQGAYAFF
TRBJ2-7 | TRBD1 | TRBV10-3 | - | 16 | TGTGCCATCAGTGAGATATTGGACAGGGTCTCCTACGAGCAGTACTTC | CAISEILDRVSYEQYF
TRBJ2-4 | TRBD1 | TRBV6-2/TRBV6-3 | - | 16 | TGTGCCAGCAGTTACGAGGCAGGGGGAAGCAAAAACATTCAGTACTTC | CASSYEAGGSKNIQYF
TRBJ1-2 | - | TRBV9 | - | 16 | TGTGCCAGCAGCCCCCAGCTGGTGCAGCGGGGGCATGGCTACACCTTC | CASSPQLVQRGHGYTF
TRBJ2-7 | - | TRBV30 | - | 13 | TGTGCCTGGAGTGCCTCGATTGAGTTCGAGCAGTACTTC | CAWSASIEFEQYF
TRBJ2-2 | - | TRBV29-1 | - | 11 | TGCAGCGTGCAGGGTACCGGGGAGCTGTTTTTT | CSVQGTGELFF
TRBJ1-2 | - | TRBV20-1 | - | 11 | TGCAGTGCACCAGGGTCGAGAGGCTACACCTTC | CSAPGSRGYTF
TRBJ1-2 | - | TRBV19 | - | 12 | TGTGCCAGCGATCGGGGGAACTATGGCTACACCTTC | CASDRGNYGYTF
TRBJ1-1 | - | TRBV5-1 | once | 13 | TGCGCCAGCAGCGCACAGGGGAACACTGAAGCTTTCTTT | CASSAQGNTEAFF
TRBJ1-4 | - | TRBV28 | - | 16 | TGTGCCAGCAGTTTTTCGGCACAGGGTGGCGGTGAAAAACTGTTTTTT | CASSFSAQGGGEKLFF
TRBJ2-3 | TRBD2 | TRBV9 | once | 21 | TGTGCCAGCAGCGCCAACCCCGGACTAGCGGGAGGGCCCAGGCTTTCAGATACGCAGTATTTT | CASSANPGLAGGPRLSDTQYF
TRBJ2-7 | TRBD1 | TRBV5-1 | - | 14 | TGCGCCAGCAGCTTCAGGGGGTCTCTCTACGAGCAGTACTTC | CASSFRGSLYEQYF
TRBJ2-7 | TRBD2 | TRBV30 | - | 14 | TGTGCCTGGGGGACTAGCGGAAAAACCTACGAGCAGTACTTC | CAWGTSGKTYEQYF
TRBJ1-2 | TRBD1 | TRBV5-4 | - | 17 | TGTGCCAGCAGCTTGGAAGTTTCAGGGGGCTCTACCTATGGCTACACCTTC | CASSLEVSGGSTYGYTF
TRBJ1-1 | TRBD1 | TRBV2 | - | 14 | TGTGCCAGCAGTAGTACAGGGGGAGGCACTGAAGCTTTCTTT | CASSSTGGGTEAFF